A single sample gave rise to the 24 T cell receptor beta chains below, sequenced in a study of blood T cell repertoires in COVID-19. TCRdb's table, derived via immunoSEQ multiplex PCR, lists solely in-frame clones and lacks some. This sample has 150,000 to 200,000 clones, with nearly 90% found just once. What was sequenced was peripheral blood. These TCRs come from a man younger than 30 who had recovered from COVID-19.

The chain links TRBV7-9 to TRBJ2-7; 9 bases align to TRBD1. Per the germline V gene, CDR1 is SEHNR and CDR2 is FQNEAQ (reference sequence). J gave up 2 bases and V 5 bases, and 10 bases lay outside the gene matches. The CDR3 consists of 16 residues. The CDR3 sequence is CASSLETGGPPYEQYF. In DNA form, the CDR3 reads TGTGCCAGCAGCCTAGAGACAGGGGGTCCTCCCTACGAGCAGTACTTC.

This chain's CDR3 is CASSPQTPQETQYF. In nucleotides, the CDR3 is TGTGCCAGCAGCCCACAGACGCCCCAAGAGACCCAGTACTTC. This rearrangement joins TRBV27 to TRBJ2-5; no firm D call. This CDR3 spans 14 amino acids. The germline CDR1 and CDR2 sequences are MNHEY and SMNVEV (reference sequence). V gave up 6 bases and J gave up 1 base, with 12 bases separating them.

The chain employs TRBV6-2 or TRBV6-3 and TRBJ2-6; 8 bases map to TRBD1. Looked up from germline, CDR1 is MNHEY and CDR2 is SVGEGT. Trimming at V came to 6 bases and at J to 5 bases, leaving 15 bases not matched to a gene. The CDR3 has 18 residues. The CDR3 region has the DNA TGTGCCAGCAGCCCGGACAGGGTCCTTGGTGGTAGGGCCAACGTCCTGACTTTC. This codes for CASSPDRVLGGRANVLTF.

This rearrangement joins TRBV29-1 to TRBJ2-5, with D possibly TRBD1 on 6 matching bases. V was trimmed by 5 bases and J by 1 base, leaving 11 bases between them. Germline values: CDR1 SQVTM, CDR2 ANQGSEA. The CDR3 is made up of 13 amino acids. CDR3: CSVTGIPQETQYF. For the CDR3, the DNA is TGCAGCGTTACAGGGATACCCCAAGAGACCCAGTACTTC.

The gene calls are TRBV19 and TRBJ1-1, with 7 bases identical to TRBD1. The V gene end was trimmed by 8 bases and the J gene end by 2 bases; junction bases not matched to a gene: 2. The CDR3 totals 12 residues. Germline-derived CDR1 and CDR2 are LNHDA and SQIVND (reference sequence). CDR3 bases: TGTGCCAGTGGGGACAGAAACACTGAAGCTTTCTTT. It yields the protein CASGDRNTEAFF.

The chain combines TRBV12-3 or TRBV12-4 with TRBJ1-1; D not certain. Deletions cut 4 bases from V and 2 bases from J, with 8 bases between. The CDR3 totals 13 residues. In DNA form, the CDR3 reads TGTGCCAGCAGTTCCCGGACTAACACTGAAGCTTTCTTT. It specifies CASSSRTNTEAFF.

V usage is TRBV19 and J usage is TRBJ2-6; D perhaps matches TRBD1 (7 bases). Deletions cut 5 bases from V and 0 bases from J, with 17 bases between. The germline V gene encodes CDR1 LNHDA and CDR2 SQIVND (reference sequence). The CDR3 runs to 18 residues. The CDR3, as DNA: TGTGCCAGTAGTGTTCAGGGGGGCCTCGTCTCTGGGGCCAACGTCCTGACTTTC. It yields the protein CASSVQGGLVSGANVLTF.

V gene TRBV19 combines with J gene TRBJ1-5; 7 positions agree with TRBD1. The CDR3 extends over 17 amino acids. The V gene end was trimmed by 4 bases and the J gene end by 4 bases; junction bases not matched to a gene: 13. Germline V lookup: CDR1 LNHDA, CDR2 SQIVND (reference sequence). CDR3 in DNA: TGTGCCAGTAGTAAGCGAGAGTTCACAGGGGAAAATCAGCCCCAGCATTTT. Amino acid sequence: CASSKREFTGENQPQHF. The entire variable domain, with the rest obtained from reference TRBV19 and TRBJ1-5, is as follows: DGGITQSPKYLFRKEGQNVTLSCEQNLNHDAMYWYRQDPGQGLRLIYYSQIVNDFQKGDIAEGYSVSREKKESFPLTVTSAQKNPTAFYLCASSKREFTGENQPQHFGDGTRLSIL.

J is TRBJ2-7 and V is TRBV2, with 8 bases fitting TRBD2. The CDR3 covers 16 residues. Germline CDR1 is SNHLY and CDR2 is FYNNEI. V lost 6 bases to trimming and J lost 2 bases; unmatched junction nucleotides: 12. Here the CDR3 reads CASREPPGRGAYEQYF. In DNA form, the CDR3 reads TGTGCCAGCAGGGAACCGCCTGGGCGGGGGGCCTACGAGCAGTACTTC. Looking up the rest from reference TRBV2 and TRBJ2-7 gives the full variable domain: EPEVTQTPSHQVTQMGQEVILRCVPISNHLYFYWYRQILGQKVEFLVSFYNNEISEKSEIFDDQFSVERPDGSNFTLKIRSTKLEDSAMYFCASREPPGRGAYEQYFGPGTRLTVT.

V is TRBV6-7 and J is TRBJ1-5; D call uncertain. TRBV6-7 belongs to the ORF category, with a function that is uncertain. The CDR3 totals 14 residues. With 4 bases removed from V and 6 bases from J, the gap between germline ends came to 13 bases. CDR3: CASSSPWEGQPQHF. The CDR3 nucleotides read TGTGCCAGCAGTTCCCCGTGGGAGGGTCAGCCCCAGCATTTT.

The CDR3 region is CASSATVYGYTF. The CDR3 DNA follows: TGTGCCAGTAGTGCGACAGTCTATGGCTACACCTTC. The chain combines TRBV19 with TRBJ1-2; TRBD1 might be the D (5 bases). Looked up from germline, CDR1 is LNHDA and CDR2 is SQIVND (reference sequence). V was cut by 5 bases and J by 4 bases, with 8 bases left in between. CDR3 size: 12 residues.

V is TRBV5-1 and J is TRBJ1-6; 10 bases match TRBD1. With V trimmed by 4 bases and J by 9 bases, 10 bases remained unmatched. Germline V gene sequence: CDR1 SGHRS, CDR2 YFSETQ. The CDR3 has 16 residues. CDR3 nucleotide sequence: TGCGCCAGCAGCCTAGCCGGGACAGGGGAACGTTCACCCCTCCACTTT. This encodes CASSLAGTGERSPLHF.

Only a few counts were recorded for this clone. V usage is TRBV6-2 or TRBV6-3 and J usage is TRBJ2-7; weak D call: TRBD1 (5 bases). V lost 1 base and J lost 6, with 10 bases in between. The CDR3 totals 13 residues. Per the germline V gene, CDR1 is MNHEY and CDR2 is SVGEGT. The DNA for the CDR3 is TGTGCCAGCAGTTACTTCCAGGGTAGCGAGCAGTACTTC. Protein product: CASSYFQGSEQYF.

The CDR3 sequence: CASSLQGQIYNEQFF. The CDR3 region has the DNA TGTGCCAGCAGCCTCCAAGGACAGATCTACAATGAGCAGTTCTTC. The rearrangement uses TRBV3-1 (or the pseudogene TRBV3-2) and TRBJ2-1; the D gene is possibly TRBD1 (6 bases). With 4 bases removed from V and 3 bases from J, the gap between germline ends came to 13 bases. The CDR3 totals 15 residues. Germline CDR1 and CDR2: LGHDT and YNNKEL (reference sequence).

The CDR3, as DNA: TGCGCCAGCAGCAGGTGGGGAGGCACTGAAGCTTTCTTT. It specifies CASSRWGGTEAFF. The chain recombines TRBV5-1 with TRBJ1-1, with D unclear. Deletions cut 4 bases from V and 4 bases from J, with 11 bases between. The CDR3 contains 13 residues. Germline CDR1 reads SGHRS; CDR2 reads YFSETQ.

The chain is built from TRBV29-1 and TRBJ2-1, with unresolved D. Deletions cut 0 bases from V and 7 bases from J, with 19 bases between. The V gene's germline CDR1 is SQVTM and CDR2 ANQGSEA. The CDR3 runs to 16 residues. CDR3 amino acids: CSVEDLAVQNGNEQFF. CDR3 DNA: TGCAGCGTTGAAGATCTTGCGGTCCAAAATGGGAATGAGCAGTTCTTC.

The chain combines TRBV2 with TRBJ2-3, with 8 positions matching TRBD1. CDR1 and CDR2 from the germline V gene are SNHLY and FYNNEI. The CDR3 contains 16 residues. J gave up 3 bases and V 5 bases, and 10 bases lay outside the gene matches. The CDR3 loop is CASSLQGVLVTDTQYF. The DNA of the CDR3 is TGTGCCAGCAGTTTACAGGGGGTACTTGTAACAGATACGCAGTATTTT.

V usage is TRBV7-9 and J usage is TRBJ2-1, with 11 bases aligning to TRBD2. Germline V gene data show CDR1 as SEHNR and CDR2 as FQNEAQ (reference sequence). V trimming: 5 bases; J trimming: 4 bases; junction bases outside the gene matches: 7. CDR3 length equals 16 residues. The CDR3 DNA sequence: TGTGCCAGCAGCCCCCCGGGACTAGCGGTATACAATGAGCAGTTCTTC. Protein sequence: CASSPPGLAVYNEQFF. Based on the CDR3 plus reference TRBV7-9 and TRBJ2-1, the full variable domain is DTGVSQNPRHKITKRGQNVTFRCDPISEHNRLYWYRQTLGQGPEFLTYFQNEAQLEKSRLLSDRFSAERPKGSFSTLEIQRTEQGDSAMYLCASSPPGLAVYNEQFFGPGTRLTVL.

The V and J genes are TRBV27 and TRBJ1-1; D remains ambiguous. The CDR3 length is 15 residues. Trimming removed 1 base at V and 5 bases at J, with 14 bases between. Germline-derived CDR1 and CDR2 are MNHEY and SMNVEV (reference sequence). The CDR3 loop reads CASSLFGGAATEAFF. CDR3 in DNA: TGTGCCAGCAGTTTATTCGGTGGAGCTGCGACTGAAGCTTTCTTT.

The chain employs TRBV3-1 (or the pseudogene TRBV3-2) and TRBJ2-1, with 11 bases aligning to TRBD2. CDR3 length: 14 residues. The ends lost 8 bases at V and 8 bases at J; junction bases unmatched: 8. Germline loops: CDR1 LGHDT, CDR2 YNNKEL (reference sequence). CDR3 sequence reads: CASLLAGGPHEQFF. The CDR3 DNA follows: TGTGCCAGCCTCTTAGCGGGAGGGCCTCATGAGCAGTTCTTC.

The chain couples TRBV6-5 to TRBJ1-2; 7 positions match TRBD1. Germline V gene lookup returns CDR1 MNHEY and CDR2 SVGAGI. The J segment lost 4 bases and the V segment lost 6 bases, leaving 5 bases of the junction unmatched. The CDR3 totals 13 residues. The CDR3 bases are TGTGCCAGCAGGATCCGGGACAGCTATGGCTACACCTTC. Its translation is CASRIRDSYGYTF.

This chain joins TRBV6-5 and TRBJ1-1; 9 bases are a match to TRBD1. V lost 6 bases, J lost 5 bases, and 4 bases stayed unmatched. Germline-derived CDR1 and CDR2 are MNHEY and SVGAGI. The CDR3 is made up of 13 amino acids. CDR3 protein: CASRGQGRTEAFF. CDR3 DNA sequence: TGTGCCAGCAGGGGACAGGGAAGAACTGAAGCTTTCTTT.

The rearrangement links TRBV10-1 to TRBJ2-7; D is uncertain. The CDR3 is 13 residues long. V was cut by 11 bases and J by 0 bases, with 14 bases left in between. Germline-derived CDR1 and CDR2 are WNHNN and SYGVQD (reference sequence). CDR3 DNA: TGCGCCTGCCCCAGGCTTGTCTCCTACGAGCAGTACTTC. Its translation: CACPRLVSYEQYF.

The chain employs TRBV5-6 and TRBJ2-7; 8 nucleotides agree with TRBD1. The CDR3 runs 13 residues. Germline values: CDR1 SGHDT, CDR2 YYEEEE. V shed 2 bases, J shed 6 bases, and the junction held 4 bases outside the gene matches. CDR3 nucleotide sequence: TGTGCCAGCAGCTTAGGCAGGGGGCTCGAGCAGTACTTC. Translation gives CASSLGRGLEQYF. The full variable domain, in which reference TRBV5-6 and TRBJ2-7 provide the parts outside the CDR3, is DAGVTQSPTHLIKTRGQQVTLRCSPKSGHDTVSWYQQALGQGPQFIFQYYEEEERQRGNFPDRFSGHQFPNYSSELNVNALLLGDSALYLCASSLGRGLEQYFGPGTRLTVT.